The TCR beta chain described here comes from a study of T cells in Graves' hyperthyroidism and ophthalmopathy. V shed 3 bases, J shed 5 bases, and the junction held 9 bases outside the gene matches. The V gene's germline CDR1 is SNHLY and CDR2 FYNNEI. CDR3 length equals 15 residues. Amplification of TCR beta CDR3 regions used RNA as the template. TCR CDR3 regions were first amplified by RT-PCR with HTBI primers. TCRdb recomputed calls from the multiplex PCR reads with MiXCR, one row per CDR3 protein. The data contain hundreds of thousands of distinct CDR3 sequences, approximately 20% of them singletons.

The chain uses TRBV2 and TRBJ1-2; 7 bases fit TRBD1. Sequenced: blood. The sequence was collected from a man aged 35-49 years with Graves' ophthalmopathy. DNA for the CDR3: TGTGCCAGCAGTGAGGGGGGAGGGGGCTGGTATGGCTACACCTTC. The encoded protein is CASSEGGGGWYGYTF.